Following are 23 T cell receptor beta chains from one sample sequenced in a study of T cells after yellow fever vaccination. TCRdb re-called the 5' RACE reads through MiXCR, storing one row per CDR3 protein. The sample consists of 400,000 or so distinct CDR3 sequences, roughly 6.2% of them appearing once. Here the sequenced sample was PBMCs, taken 5 days after the yellow fever booster vaccination. The source of these receptors is a man in his thirties or forties who received the YFV17D yellow fever vaccine.

This clonotype was counted at least ten times. The J gene is TRBJ1-1, the V gene TRBV25-1, with a possible D match to TRBD1 (6 bases). Trimming took off 2 bases at V and 10 bases at J, with 8 bases between the two ends. Germline loops: CDR1 MGHDK, CDR2 SYGVNS. This CDR3 has 11 residues. The CDR3 loop is CASSEQGRAFF. Written as DNA, the CDR3 is TGTGCCAGCAGTGAACAGGGGAGAGCTTTCTTT.

The DNA of the CDR3 is TGCAGCGGGGGAATAGCGGGAGTAGGCTCAGAGACCCAGTACTTC. Translating it yields CSGGIAGVGSETQYF. The chain links TRBV29-1 to TRBJ2-5; 9 bases match TRBD2. The V and J ends lost 7 bases and 4 bases, in that order; junction bases with no gene match: 13. This CDR3 region has 15 residues. Germline CDR1 and CDR2: SQVTM and ANQGSEA.

This chain links TRBV2 with TRBJ2-1; D is perhaps TRBD2 (6 bases). Germline V gene data show CDR1 as SNHLY and CDR2 as FYNNEI. V gave up 3 bases and J gave up 6 bases, with 18 bases separating them. The CDR3 runs 16 residues. The CDR3 protein is CASSDPPGTRVNEQFF. The CDR3 bases are TGTGCCAGCAGTGACCCCCCCGGGACTCGAGTCAATGAGCAGTTCTTC.

This clonotype was recorded many times. This rearrangement joins TRBV4-3 to TRBJ2-7; 7 bases match TRBD1. The ends lost 3 bases at V and 3 bases at J; junction bases unmatched: 5. The CDR3 has 14 residues. CDR1 and CDR2 from the germline V gene are LGHNA and YSLEER. The CDR3 region is CASSHATGRYEQYF. The CDR3 DNA sequence: TGCGCCAGCAGCCATGCGACAGGGCGCTACGAGCAGTACTTC.

This clonotype was detected many times. The chain is built from TRBV19 and TRBJ1-1; perhaps TRBD1 as D (5 bases). Deletions cut 4 bases from V and 6 bases from J, with 9 bases between. The CDR3 spans 12 residues. Germline assignment: CDR1 LNHDA and CDR2 SQIVND (reference sequence). CDR3 nucleotide sequence: TGTGCCAGTAGTAGGGGGTTGGCTGAAGCTTTCTTT. Protein: CASSRGLAEAFF.

This clonotype was seen a few times. Its ends do not fully match the called genes, so a read error is possible. V is TRBV20-1 and J is TRBJ2-2; 9 nucleotides agree with TRBD1. Germline-derived CDR1 and CDR2 are DFQATT and SNEGSKA (reference sequence). The CDR3 runs to 14 residues. Here the CDR3 DNA reads TGCAGTGTTAGACCGGGACAGGGCGCCGGGGAGCTGTTTTTT. Its translation is CSVRPGQGAGELFF.

This clonotype appeared many times. The chain combines TRBV27 with TRBJ2-7, with TRBD2 identical over 10 bases. Germline V CDR1 and CDR2: MNHEY, SMNVEV (reference sequence). V trimming: 0 bases; J trimming: 2 bases; junction bases outside the gene matches: 4. This CDR3 region has 16 residues. CDR3 in DNA: TGTGCCAGCAGTTTATCTGGAACTAGCGGGGCCTACGAGCAGTACTTC. Protein: CASSLSGTSGAYEQYF.

This clonotype was observed many times. The V gene is TRBV20-1, the J gene TRBJ2-1, with D unclear. The CDR3 is 13 amino acids. Looked up from germline, CDR1 is DFQATT and CDR2 is SNEGSKA (reference sequence). The V end lost 3 bases, the J end lost 9 bases, and 15 bases lay between the germline ends. Here the CDR3 DNA reads TGCAGTGCTAGCCTATCTGGGCGATCTGAGCAGTTCTTC. It translates to CSASLSGRSEQFF.

The CDR3 reads CASSESGLGETQYF. The CDR3 DNA follows: TGCGCCAGCAGTGAGTCGGGGCTTGGTGAGACCCAGTACTTC. The chain employs TRBV10-1 and TRBJ2-5, with D perhaps TRBD1 (5 bases). The V gene's germline CDR1 is WNHNN and CDR2 SYGVQD (reference sequence). The germline V and J ends were trimmed by 0 bases and 5 bases, with 10 bases remaining between them. This CDR3 region has 14 residues.

In this sample, this clonotype turned up many times. The rearrangement joins TRBV7-9 to TRBJ1-5, with a possible D match to TRBD1 (6 bases). The germline V and J ends were trimmed by 3 bases and 1 base, with 10 bases remaining between them. This CDR3 has 15 residues. Germline V gene lookup returns CDR1 SEHNR and CDR2 FQNEAQ (reference sequence). For the CDR3, the DNA is TGTGCCAGCAGCTTCGGGGGCGCGAGCAATCAGCCCCAGCATTTT. Its protein product is CASSFGGASNQPQHF.

The V and J genes are TRBV11-2 and TRBJ2-3; unclear D gene. This CDR3 contains 14 residues. Germline lookup yields CDR1 SGHAT and CDR2 FQNNGV. The germline V and J ends were trimmed by 5 bases and 0 bases, with 9 bases remaining between them. Here the CDR3 DNA reads TGTGCCAGCAGCACTCCCCCTAGCACAGATACGCAGTATTTT. Its protein is CASSTPPSTDTQYF. Complete variable domain (other parts from reference TRBV11-2 and TRBJ2-3): EAGVAQSPRYKIIEKRQSVAFWCNPISGHATLYWYQQILGQGPKLLIQFQNNGVVDDSQLPKDRFSAERLKGVDSTLKIQPAKLEDSAVYLCASSTPPSTDTQYFGPGTRLTVL.

The chain recombines TRBV5-1 with TRBJ2-3, with 7 bases fitting TRBD2. This CDR3 comprises 14 residues. V gave up 7 bases and J gave up 2 bases; unmatched junction bases: 7. CDR1 and CDR2 (germline): SGHRS, YFSETQ. The CDR3 loop is CASGSSGPTDTQYF. The CDR3 nucleotides are TGCGCCAGCGGTTCTAGCGGCCCCACAGATACGCAGTATTTT.

This clonotype appeared a few times. The rearrangement uses TRBV5-1 and TRBJ2-1, with 16 bases identical to TRBD2. The CDR3 covers 20 residues. Germline V lookup: CDR1 SGHRS, CDR2 YFSETQ. The V segment lost 0 bases and the J segment 0 bases; nucleotides outside the gene matches: 6. The CDR3 nucleotides are TGCGCCAGCAGCTTGGCCGGGACTAGCGGGAGGGCCTTCTCCTACAATGAGCAGTTCTTC. This translates into CASSLAGTSGRAFSYNEQFF. Using reference TRBV5-1 and TRBJ2-1 for the parts outside the CDR3, the full variable domain is KAGVTQTPRYLIKTRGQQVTLSCSPISGHRSVSWYQQTPGQGLQFLFEYFSETQRNKGNFPGRFSGRQFSNSRSEMNVSTLELGDSALYLCASSLAGTSGRAFSYNEQFFGPGTRLTVL.

This clonotype was seen many times. The V gene is TRBV10-3, the J gene TRBJ2-2; D call uncertain. This CDR3 spans 14 amino acids. CDR1 and CDR2 from the germline V gene are ENHRY and SYGVKD. V dropped 4 bases and J dropped 2 bases, with 8 bases sitting between them. CDR3 amino acids: CAISVQPNTGELFF. The DNA of the CDR3 is TGTGCCATCAGTGTTCAGCCCAACACCGGGGAGCTGTTTTTT.

In its sample, this clonotype was seen many times. This chain links TRBV30 with TRBJ2-3; the D is unclear. The CDR3 runs 13 residues. Looked up from germline, CDR1 is GTSNPN and CDR2 is SVGIG (reference sequence). V lost 1 base to trimming and J lost 0 bases, with 5 bases between them. Here the CDR3 reads CAWSGPSTDTQYF. The CDR3 coding sequence is TGTGCCTGGAGTGGTCCAAGCACAGATACGCAGTATTTT.

In nucleotides, the CDR3 is TGCAGTGCTAGTGACGGCGGGAGGAGCTCCTACGAGCAGTACTTC. Protein product: CSASDGGRSSYEQYF. The V call is TRBV20-1, the J call TRBJ2-7, with 8 bases lining up with TRBD2. Germline lookup yields CDR1 DFQATT and CDR2 SNEGSKA (reference sequence). The CDR3 runs to 15 residues. The V gene end was trimmed by 3 bases and the J gene end by 0 bases; junction bases not matched to a gene: 7.

This clonotype turned up a few times. The gene calls are TRBV7-8 and TRBJ2-1; 10 positions agree with TRBD1. V lost 10 bases to trimming and J lost 7 bases; unmatched junction nucleotides: 10. Germline V gene data show CDR1 as SGHVS and CDR2 as FQNEAQ. The length of the CDR3 is 14 residues. CDR3 sequence: CATSDRGPWNEQFF. The CDR3 DNA follows: TGTGCCACCTCCGACAGGGGGCCGTGGAATGAGCAGTTCTTC.

The chain's CDR3 is CASSAGGRETQYF. The CDR3 DNA reads as TGTGCCAGCTCAGCAGGGGGCAGGGAGACCCAGTACTTC. The chain recombines TRBV6-1 with TRBJ2-5; 8 positions match TRBD1. The germline CDR1 and CDR2 sequences are MNHNS and SASEGT. Trimming removed 8 bases from V and 5 bases from J; junction bases left unmatched: 7. The CDR3 has 13 residues.

This clonotype showed up many times. The chain is built from TRBV12-3 or TRBV12-4 and TRBJ1-2; D call uncertain. The CDR3 extends over 12 amino acids. Trimming took 3 bases from V and 5 from J, leaving 7 bases between them. Written as DNA, the CDR3 is TGTGCCAGCAGTTTTAATGGTTATGGCTACACCTTC. Amino acids: CASSFNGYGYTF.

This clonotype was counted ten times or more. This chain uses TRBV28 with TRBJ1-2, with D maybe TRBD1 (6 bases). The CDR3 extends over 14 amino acids. V was clipped by 8 bases and J by 9 bases, with 22 bases between them. Germline V gives CDR1 MDHEN, CDR2 SYDVKM. The CDR3 sequence: CASGQPLQGGSYTF. For the CDR3, the DNA is TGTGCCAGCGGACAACCTCTACAGGGAGGGAGCTACACCTTC.

Ten or more counts support this clonotype. J is TRBJ2-7 and V is TRBV7-2, with 7 bases aligning to TRBD2. The ends lost 3 bases at V and 3 bases at J; junction bases unmatched: 8. The CDR3 extends over 15 amino acids. Germline CDR1 reads SGHTA; CDR2 reads FQGNSA. CDR3 sequence reads: CASSFASGKSYEQYF. The CDR3 DNA follows: TGTGCCAGCAGCTTTGCTAGCGGAAAAAGCTACGAGCAGTACTTC.

There are many counts of this clonotype. V is TRBV12-3 or TRBV12-4 and J is TRBJ2-3, with D uncertain. The ends were cut back, 3 bases at V and 1 base at J, with 11 bases in the middle. This CDR3 is built from 15 residues. CDR3 sequence reads: CASSFSFLGTDTQYF. CDR3 in DNA: TGTGCCAGCAGTTTTTCTTTTCTAGGCACAGATACGCAGTATTTT.

V usage is TRBV7-9 and J usage is TRBJ2-1, with D perhaps matching TRBD1 (7 bases). CDR1 is SEHNR and CDR2 is FQNEAQ in the germline V gene (reference sequence). Trimming removed 4 bases from V and 4 bases from J, with 20 bases in between. This CDR3 is 17 amino acids long. CDR3 DNA: TGTGCCAGCAGCTACACGTATGCGGGACAGAATTACAATGAGCAGTTCTTC. Its translation: CASSYTYAGQNYNEQFF.